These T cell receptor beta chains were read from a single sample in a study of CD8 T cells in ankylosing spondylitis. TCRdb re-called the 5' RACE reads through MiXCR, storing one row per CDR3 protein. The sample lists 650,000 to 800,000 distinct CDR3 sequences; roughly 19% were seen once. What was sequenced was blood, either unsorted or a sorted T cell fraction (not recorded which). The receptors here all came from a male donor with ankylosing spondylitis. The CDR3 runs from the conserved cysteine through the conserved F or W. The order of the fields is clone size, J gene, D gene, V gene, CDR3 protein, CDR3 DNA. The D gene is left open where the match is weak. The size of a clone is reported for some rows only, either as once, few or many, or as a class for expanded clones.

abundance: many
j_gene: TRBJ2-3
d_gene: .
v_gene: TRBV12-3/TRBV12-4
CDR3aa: CASSLSGSTDTQYF
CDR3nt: TGTGCCAGCAGCCTTAGTGGTAGCACAGATACGCAGTATTTT

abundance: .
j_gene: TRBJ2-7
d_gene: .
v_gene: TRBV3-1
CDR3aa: CASSPFEGGWGRSYEQYF
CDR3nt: TGTGCCAGCAGCCCCTTTGAAGGTGGATGGGGTCGGTCCTACGAGCAGTACTTC

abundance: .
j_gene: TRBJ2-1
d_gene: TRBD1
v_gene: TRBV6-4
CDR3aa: CASSAQGEGDEQFF
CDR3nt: TGTGCCAGCAGTGCCCAGGGGGAAGGAGATGAGCAGTTCTTC

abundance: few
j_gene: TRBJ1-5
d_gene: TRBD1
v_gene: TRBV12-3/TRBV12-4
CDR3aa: CASSFETTGGHQPQHF
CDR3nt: TGTGCCAGCAGTTTCGAAACGACAGGGGGCCATCAGCCCCAGCATTTT

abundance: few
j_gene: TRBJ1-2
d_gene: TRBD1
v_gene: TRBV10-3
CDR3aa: CAISESPTTGTGANYGYTF
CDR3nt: TGTGCCATCAGTGAGTCCCCTACAACCGGGACAGGGGCTAACTATGGCTACACCTTC

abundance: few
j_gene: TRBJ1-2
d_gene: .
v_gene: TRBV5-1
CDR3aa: CASSLAAGSYYGYTF
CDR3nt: TGCGCCAGCAGCTTGGCGGCAGGGTCTTACTATGGCTACACCTTC

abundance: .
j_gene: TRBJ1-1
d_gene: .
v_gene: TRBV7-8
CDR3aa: CASSLVGQKAGEAFF
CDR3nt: TGTGCCAGCAGCTTAGTCGGTCAAAAAGCCGGTGAAGCTTTCTTT

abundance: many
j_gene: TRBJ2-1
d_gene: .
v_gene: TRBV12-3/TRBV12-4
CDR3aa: CASSPRTSLYNEQFF
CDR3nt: TGTGCCAGCAGCCCAAGGACAAGCCTTTACAATGAGCAGTTCTTC

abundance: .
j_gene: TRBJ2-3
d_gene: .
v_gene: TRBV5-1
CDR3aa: CASRLGVVADTQYF
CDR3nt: TGCGCCAGCAGACTTGGCGTGGTCGCAGATACGCAGTATTTT

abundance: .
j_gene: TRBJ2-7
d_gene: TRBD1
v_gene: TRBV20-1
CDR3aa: CSARWTGRIEQYF
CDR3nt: TGCAGTGCTAGGTGGACAGGGAGGATCGAGCAGTACTTC

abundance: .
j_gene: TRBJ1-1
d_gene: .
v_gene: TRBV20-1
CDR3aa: CSAKAGYSDTEAFF
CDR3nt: TGCAGTGCCAAGGCGGGGTATTCGGACACTGAAGCTTTCTTT

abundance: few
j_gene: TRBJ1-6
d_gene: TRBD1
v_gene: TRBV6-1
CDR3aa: CASNNRGRNSPLHF
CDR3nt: TGTGCCAGCAATAACAGGGGGAGAAATTCACCCCTCCACTTT

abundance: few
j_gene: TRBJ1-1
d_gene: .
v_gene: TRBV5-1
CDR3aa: CASSGDTSTEAFF
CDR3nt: TGCGCCAGCAGCGGGGACACAAGCACTGAAGCTTTCTTT

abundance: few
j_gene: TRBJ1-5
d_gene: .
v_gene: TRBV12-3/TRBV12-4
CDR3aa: CASSAQGRGQPQHF
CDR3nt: TGTGCCAGCTCTGCCCAGGGGAGAGGGCAGCCCCAGCATTTT

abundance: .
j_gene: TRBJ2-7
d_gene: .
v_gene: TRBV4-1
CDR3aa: CASSLGSYGSYEQYF
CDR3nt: TGCGCCAGCAGCCTAGGGAGTTATGGCTCCTACGAGCAGTACTTC

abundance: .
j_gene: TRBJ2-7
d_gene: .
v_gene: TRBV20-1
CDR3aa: CSAEGDGGWEQYF
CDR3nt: TGCAGTGCTGAGGGGGACGGAGGGTGGGAGCAGTACTTC

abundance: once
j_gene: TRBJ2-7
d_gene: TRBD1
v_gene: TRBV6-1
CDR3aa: CASRRSQDRVEQYF
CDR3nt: TGTGCCAGCAGACGCTCTCAAGACAGGGTTGAGCAGTACTTC

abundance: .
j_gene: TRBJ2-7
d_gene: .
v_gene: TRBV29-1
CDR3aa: CSVGEAYEQYF
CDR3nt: TGCAGCGTTGGGGAGGCCTACGAGCAGTACTTC

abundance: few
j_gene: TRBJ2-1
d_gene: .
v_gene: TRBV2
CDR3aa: CASSYNRELGNEQFF
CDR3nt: TGTGCCAGCAGTTACAACCGCGAACTAGGCAATGAGCAGTTCTTC

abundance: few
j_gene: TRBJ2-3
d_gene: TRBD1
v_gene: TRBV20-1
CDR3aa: CSARGGTGTTDTQYF
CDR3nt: TGCAGTGCCAGGGGGGGGACAGGGACGACAGATACGCAGTATTTT

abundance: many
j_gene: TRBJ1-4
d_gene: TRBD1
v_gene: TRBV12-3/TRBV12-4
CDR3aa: CASRNRDRGNEKLFF
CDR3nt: TGTGCCAGCAGAAACCGGGACAGGGGGAATGAAAAACTGTTTTTT

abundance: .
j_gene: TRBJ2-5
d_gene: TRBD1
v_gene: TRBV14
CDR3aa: CASSQLQGIKTQYF
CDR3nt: TGTGCCAGCAGCCAACTACAGGGGATAAAGACCCAGTACTTC

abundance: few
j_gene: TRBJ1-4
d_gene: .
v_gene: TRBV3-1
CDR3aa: CASSQDMSEKLFF
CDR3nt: TGTGCCAGCAGCCAAGATATGAGTGAAAAACTGTTTTTT

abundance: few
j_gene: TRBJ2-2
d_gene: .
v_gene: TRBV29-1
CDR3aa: CSVEDGGALNRAGELFF
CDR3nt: TGCAGCGTTGAAGATGGGGGGGCCCTGAATCGAGCCGGGGAGCTGTTTTTT

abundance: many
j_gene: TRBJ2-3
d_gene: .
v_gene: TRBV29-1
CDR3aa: CSALTGTDTQYF
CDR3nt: TGCAGCGCCTTAACTGGAACAGATACGCAGTATTTT

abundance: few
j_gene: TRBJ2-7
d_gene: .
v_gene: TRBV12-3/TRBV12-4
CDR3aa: CASSSHVGGAPDGQYF
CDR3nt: TGTGCCAGCAGTTCTCATGTAGGGGGAGCGCCCGACGGGCAGTACTTC

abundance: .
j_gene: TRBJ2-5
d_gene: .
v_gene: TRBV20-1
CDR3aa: CSARDQTQYF
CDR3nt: TGCAGTGCTAGAGATCAGACCCAGTACTTC

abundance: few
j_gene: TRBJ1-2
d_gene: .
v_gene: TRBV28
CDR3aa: CASSPGQFPYGYTF
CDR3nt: TGTGCCAGCAGCCCCGGACAGTTTCCCTATGGCTACACCTTC

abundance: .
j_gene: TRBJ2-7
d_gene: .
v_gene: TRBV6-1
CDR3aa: CASEDRGNREQYF
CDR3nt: TGTGCCAGCGAGGACCGGGGCAATCGGGAGCAGTACTTC

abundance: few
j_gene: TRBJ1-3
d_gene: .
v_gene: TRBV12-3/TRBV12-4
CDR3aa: CASRPYGFSGNTIYF
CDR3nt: TGTGCCAGCAGGCCGTATGGGTTCTCTGGAAACACCATATATTTT

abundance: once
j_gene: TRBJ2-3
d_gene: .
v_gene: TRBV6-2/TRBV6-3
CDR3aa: CASSAGLNTQYF
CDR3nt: TGTGCCAGCAGCGCAGGGTTAAATACGCAGTATTTT

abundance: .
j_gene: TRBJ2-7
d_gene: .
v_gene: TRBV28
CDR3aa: CTSSLLGTATYEQYF
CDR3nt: TGTACCAGCAGCCTCCTCGGAACGGCAACCTACGAGCAGTACTTC

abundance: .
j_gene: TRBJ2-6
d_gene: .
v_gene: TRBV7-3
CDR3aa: CASSPSGTGASGANVLTF
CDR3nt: TGTGCCAGCAGCCCATCCGGGACGGGAGCCTCTGGGGCCAACGTCCTGACTTTC

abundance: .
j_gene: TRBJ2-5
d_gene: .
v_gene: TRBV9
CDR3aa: CASGGGRVSGETQYF
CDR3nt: TGTGCCAGCGGAGGGGGGAGGGTCTCGGGGGAGACCCAGTACTTC

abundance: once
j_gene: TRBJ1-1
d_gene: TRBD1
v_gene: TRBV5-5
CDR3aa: CASSRPGQKGTEAFF
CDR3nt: TGTGCCAGCAGCCGACCGGGACAGAAAGGGACTGAAGCTTTCTTT